This note documents a single TCR beta chain sequence. This sample is drawn from a study of blood T cell repertoires in COVID-19. Study-level background: COVID-19 samples from acute and convalescent phases originated in the United States, Italy and Spain. Nucleic acid was either cDNA or gDNA, and it came from T cells, B-cell-depleted T cells, or PBMCs.

The authors' processing: Scientists estimated how many nucleated cells there were by amplifying reference gene primers. Clones were sequenced by immunoSEQ multiplex PCR, and TCRdb holds only the in-frame ones, with some missing. The V and J calls and clone size are taken from that table; D and trimming were inferred from the DNA. The data show over 55,000 clones, with about 90% seen just once and over 2% held by the top ten. The germline V gene has CDR1 GTSNPN and CDR2 SVGIG (reference sequence). Trimming removed 7 bases from V and 7 bases from J; junction bases left unmatched: 9. The CDR3 totals 13 residues.

The sequence was collected from a man aged 60 to 75 with acute or convalescent COVID-19. Sequenced: peripheral blood. The chain has TRBV30 and TRBJ2-2; 7 positions match TRBD2. CDR3 region: CALKVLAFGELFF. The CDR3, as DNA: TGTGCCTTGAAGGTACTAGCGTTCGGGGAGCTGTTTTTT.